Sequencing of this T cell receptor (beta chain) was carried out in a study of blood T cell repertoires in COVID-19. Study background: Both acute and convalescent COVID-19 samples were obtained from the United States, Italy and Spain. T cells, B-cell-depleted T cells, or PBMCs supplied cDNA or gDNA.

In the authors' methods: Reference gene primer amplification yielded estimated nucleated cell counts. Only in-frame clones appear in the TCRdb table, and some are missing; sequencing was by immunoSEQ multiplex PCR. Clone size and the V and J calls come from that table; the DNA yielded D and trimming. This table has roughly 150,000 clones, 83% appearing once. Deletions cut 7 bases from V and 0 bases from J, with 13 bases between. The CDR3 covers 13 residues. Germline V CDR1 and CDR2: SQVTM, ANQGSEA. This sequence originates from a woman older than 75 with acute or convalescent COVID-19. The specimen was peripheral blood. The rearrangement links TRBV29-1 to TRBJ2-7; the D gene is possibly TRBD1 (6 bases). The chain's CDR3 is CSATGFSSYEQYF. For the CDR3, the DNA is TGCAGCGCAACAGGGTTTAGCTCCTACGAGCAGTACTTC.